Ten or more counts support the clone carrying this T cell receptor (beta chain). The antigen is unknown. Active ophthalmopathy (CAS at least 3, NOSPECS at least 4), lasting under 3 months. The starting material, about 9.5 ml of fresh peripheral blood, provided the PBMCs. Amplified TCR beta CDR3 regions were obtained using RNA transcripts as template. RT-PCR with HTBI primers came first, then second-round multiplex PCR. TCRdb used MiXCR to reprocess the multiplex PCR reads, holding one entry per CDR3 protein. Of approximately 330,000 distinct CDR3 sequences detected, roughly 15% appear once; the ten largest clones hold more than 9%. The V and J ends lost 1 base and 1 base respectively, with 13 bases between them. The CDR3 covers 15 residues. CDR1 is SQVTM and CDR2 is ANQGSEA in the germline V gene. These data originate in a study of Graves' ophthalmopathy and Graves' hyperthyroidism. Study-wide results and limits: Among expanded thyroid clonotypes above 0.001 frequency, most also occurred in blood.

The receptor was isolated from an adult man with Graves' ophthalmopathy. The sequenced sample was peripheral blood. The rearrangement links TRBV29-1 to TRBJ2-5; D is perhaps TRBD1 (6 bases). The CDR3 region has the DNA TGCAGCGTTGAAGGGGGGACACACCGCCAAGAGACCCAGTACTTC. Translated: CSVEGGTHRQETQYF. Based on the CDR3 plus reference TRBV29-1 and TRBJ2-5, the full variable domain is SAVISQKPSRDICQRGTSLTIQCQVDSQVTMMFWYRQQPGQSLTLIATANQGSEATYESGFVIDKFPISRPNLTFSTLTVSNMSPEDSSIYLCSVEGGTHRQETQYFGPGTRLLVL.